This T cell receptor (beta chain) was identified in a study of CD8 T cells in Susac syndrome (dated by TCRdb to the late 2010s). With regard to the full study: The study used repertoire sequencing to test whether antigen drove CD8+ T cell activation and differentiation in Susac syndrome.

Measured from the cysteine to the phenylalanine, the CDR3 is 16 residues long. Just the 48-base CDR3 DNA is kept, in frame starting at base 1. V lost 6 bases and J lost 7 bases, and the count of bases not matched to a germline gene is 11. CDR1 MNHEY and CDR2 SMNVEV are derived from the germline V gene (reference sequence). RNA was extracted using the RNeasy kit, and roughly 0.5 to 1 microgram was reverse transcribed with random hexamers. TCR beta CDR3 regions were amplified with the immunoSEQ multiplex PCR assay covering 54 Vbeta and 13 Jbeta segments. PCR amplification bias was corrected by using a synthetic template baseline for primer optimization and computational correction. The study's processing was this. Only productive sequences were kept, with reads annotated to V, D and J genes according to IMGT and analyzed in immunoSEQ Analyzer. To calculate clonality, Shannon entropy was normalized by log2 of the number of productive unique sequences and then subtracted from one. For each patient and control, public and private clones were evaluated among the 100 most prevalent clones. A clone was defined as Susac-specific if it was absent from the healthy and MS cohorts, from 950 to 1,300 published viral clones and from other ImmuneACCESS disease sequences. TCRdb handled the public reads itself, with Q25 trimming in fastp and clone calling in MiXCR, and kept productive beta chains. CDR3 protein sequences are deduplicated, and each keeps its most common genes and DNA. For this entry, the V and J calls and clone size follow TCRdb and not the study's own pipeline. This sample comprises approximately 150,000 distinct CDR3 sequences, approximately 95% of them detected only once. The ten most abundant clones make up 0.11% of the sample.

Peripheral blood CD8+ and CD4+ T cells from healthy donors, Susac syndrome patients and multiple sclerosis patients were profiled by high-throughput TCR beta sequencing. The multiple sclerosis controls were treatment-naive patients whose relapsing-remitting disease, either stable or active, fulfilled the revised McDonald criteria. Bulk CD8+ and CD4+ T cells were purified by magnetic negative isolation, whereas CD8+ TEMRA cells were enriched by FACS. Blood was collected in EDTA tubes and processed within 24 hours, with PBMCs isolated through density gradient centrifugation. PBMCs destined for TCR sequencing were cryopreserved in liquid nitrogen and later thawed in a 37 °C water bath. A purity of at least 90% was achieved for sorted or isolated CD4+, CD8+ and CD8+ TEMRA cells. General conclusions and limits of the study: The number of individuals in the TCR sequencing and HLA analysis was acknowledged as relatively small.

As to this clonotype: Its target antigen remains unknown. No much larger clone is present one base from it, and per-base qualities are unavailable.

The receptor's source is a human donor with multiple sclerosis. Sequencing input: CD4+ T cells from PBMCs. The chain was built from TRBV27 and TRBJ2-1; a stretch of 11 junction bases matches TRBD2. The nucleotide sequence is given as TGTGCCAGCAGGGGGTTAGCGGGAGGGAGGGAGAATGAGCAGTTCTTC. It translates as CASRGLAGGRENEQFF.